Presented here are 3 T cell receptor beta chains from one specimen sequenced in a study of neurological immune-mediated disorders. From the 5' RACE reads, TCRdb called clonotypes with MiXCR, one entry per CDR3 protein. The data hold 55,000 to 65,000 distinct CDR3 sequences, with roughly 12% observed a single time. What was sequenced was PBMCs. The source of these receptors is a woman aged 55-69 years with HTLV-1-associated myelopathy (HAM/TSP).

This clonotype was observed a handful of times. The chain couples TRBV7-2 to TRBJ2-7; the match to TRBD1 covers 8 bases. There are 15 residues in the CDR3. Trimming took 2 bases from V and 5 from J; bases not matched to a gene: 8. Germline V gene data show CDR1 as SGHTA and CDR2 as FQGNSA. DNA for the CDR3: TGTGCCAGCAGCTTAAAGGACAGGGTAGTGGACGAGCAGTACTTC. Encoded protein: CASSLKDRVVDEQYF.

This clonotype was seen at least ten times. CDR3 sequence reads: CASSLRLAARREQFF. The DNA for the CDR3 is TGCGCCAGCAGCTTAAGACTAGCGGCCCGTCGGGAGCAGTTCTTC. The chain is built from TRBV5-1 and TRBJ2-1, with 9 nucleotides matching TRBD2. Germline V gene data show CDR1 as SGHRS and CDR2 as YFSETQ. The CDR3 totals 15 residues. V gave up 2 bases and J gave up 10 bases; unmatched junction bases: 10.

This clonotype has a count of ten or more. The chain links TRBV29-1 to TRBJ2-3; 7 bases align to TRBD2. CDR3 length: 15 residues. With V trimmed by 4 bases and J by 0 bases, 7 bases remained unmatched. Looked up from germline, CDR1 is SQVTM and CDR2 is ANQGSEA. The DNA for the CDR3 is TGCAGCGTTGTCGGCGGGAGCAGTAGCACAGATACGCAGTATTTT. It codes for CSVVGGSSSTDTQYF.